This T cell receptor (beta chain) is drawn from a study of OX40 agonist ivuxolimab in advanced cancers. Patients had blood sampled at baseline and again on cycle 4 day 1 and cycle 7 day 1. Germline values: CDR1 SNHLY, CDR2 FYNNEI. The CDR3 has 11 residues. V shed 8 bases and J shed 3 bases, with 8 bases lying between them. Some clones are missing from TCRdb's copy, which holds only in-frame ones; the method was immunoSEQ multiplex PCR. The table has approximately 70,000 clones, 70% to 90% seen once; the top ten hold 2.5% to 3%. The clonotype originates from an adult with an advanced solid tumor such as melanoma, head and neck, liver or kidney cancer. The rearrangement links TRBV2 to TRBJ2-7, with D unresolved. The sample was CD4+ or CD8+ T cells sorted from blood, taken in a trial of the OX40 agonist ivuxolimab. CDR3 sequence reads: CASGEFYEQYF. The CDR3 nucleotides read TGTGCCAGCGGGGAATTCTACGAGCAGTACTTC. Supplemented by reference TRBV2 and TRBJ2-7, the full variable domain reads EPEVTQTPSHQVTQMGQEVILRCVPISNHLYFYWYRQILGQKVEFLVSFYNNEISEKSEIFDDQFSVERPDGSNFTLKIRSTKLEDSAMYFCASGEFYEQYFGPGTRLTVT.